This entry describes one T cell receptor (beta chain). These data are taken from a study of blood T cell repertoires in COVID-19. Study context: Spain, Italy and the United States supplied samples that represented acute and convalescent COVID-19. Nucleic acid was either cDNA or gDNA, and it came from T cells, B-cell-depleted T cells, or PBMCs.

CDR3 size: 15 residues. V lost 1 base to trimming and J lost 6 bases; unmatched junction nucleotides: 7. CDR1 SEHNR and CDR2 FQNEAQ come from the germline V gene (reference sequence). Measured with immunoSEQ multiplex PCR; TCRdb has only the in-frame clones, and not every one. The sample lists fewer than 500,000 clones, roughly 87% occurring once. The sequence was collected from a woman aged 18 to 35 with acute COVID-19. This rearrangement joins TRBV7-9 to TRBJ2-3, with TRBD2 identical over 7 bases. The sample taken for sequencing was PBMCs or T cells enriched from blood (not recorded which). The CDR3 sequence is CASSLDRLGGDTQYF. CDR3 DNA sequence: TGTGCCAGCAGCTTAGACCGCCTCGGGGGGGATACGCAGTATTTT.